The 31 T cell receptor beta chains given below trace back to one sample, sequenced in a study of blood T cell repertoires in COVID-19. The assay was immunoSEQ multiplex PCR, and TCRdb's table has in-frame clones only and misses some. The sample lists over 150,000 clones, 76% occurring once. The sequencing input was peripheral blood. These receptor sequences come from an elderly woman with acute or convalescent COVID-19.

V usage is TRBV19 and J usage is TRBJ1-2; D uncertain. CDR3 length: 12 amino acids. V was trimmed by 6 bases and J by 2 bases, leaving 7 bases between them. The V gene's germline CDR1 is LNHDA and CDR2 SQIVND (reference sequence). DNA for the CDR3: TGTGCCAGTAGCAACAGCAACTATGGCTACACCTTC. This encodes CASSNSNYGYTF.

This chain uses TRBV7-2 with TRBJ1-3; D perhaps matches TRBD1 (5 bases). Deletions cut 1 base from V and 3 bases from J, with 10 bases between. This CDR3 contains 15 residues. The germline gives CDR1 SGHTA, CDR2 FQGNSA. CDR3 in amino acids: CASSLVAGNGNTIYF. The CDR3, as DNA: TGTGCCAGCAGCTTAGTCGCAGGGAATGGAAACACCATATATTTT. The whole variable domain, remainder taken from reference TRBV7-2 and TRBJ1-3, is GAGVSQSPSNKVTEKGKDVELRCDPISGHTALYWYRQSLGQGLEFLIYFQGNSAPDKSGLPSDRFSAERTGGSVSTLTIQRTQQEDSAVYLCASSLVAGNGNTIYFGEGSWLTVV.

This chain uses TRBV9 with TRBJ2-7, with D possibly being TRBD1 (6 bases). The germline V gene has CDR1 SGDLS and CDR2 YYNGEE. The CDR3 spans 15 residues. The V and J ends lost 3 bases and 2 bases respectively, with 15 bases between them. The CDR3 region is CASSAHGDTTYEQYF. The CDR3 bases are TGTGCCAGCAGCGCCCACGGGGACACAACCTACGAGCAGTACTTC.

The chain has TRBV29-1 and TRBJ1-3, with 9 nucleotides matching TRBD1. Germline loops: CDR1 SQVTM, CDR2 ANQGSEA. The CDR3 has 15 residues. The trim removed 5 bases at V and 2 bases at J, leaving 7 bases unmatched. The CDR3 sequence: CSVLDRTGAGNTIYF. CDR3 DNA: TGCAGCGTTCTAGATCGGACAGGGGCTGGAAACACCATATATTTT.

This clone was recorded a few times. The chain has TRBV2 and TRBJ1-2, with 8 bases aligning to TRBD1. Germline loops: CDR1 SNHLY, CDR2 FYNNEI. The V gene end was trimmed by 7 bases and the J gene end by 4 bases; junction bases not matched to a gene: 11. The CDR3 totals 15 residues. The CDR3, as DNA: TGTGCCAGCAACGAATTACAGGGGGTTGTCTATGGCTACACCTTC. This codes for CASNELQGVVYGYTF.

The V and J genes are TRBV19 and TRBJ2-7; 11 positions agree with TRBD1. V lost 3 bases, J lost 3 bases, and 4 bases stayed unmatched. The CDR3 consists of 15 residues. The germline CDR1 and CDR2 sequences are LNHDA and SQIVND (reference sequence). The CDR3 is CASSIGQGADYEQYF. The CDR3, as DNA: TGTGCCAGTAGTATCGGACAGGGGGCAGACTACGAGCAGTACTTC.

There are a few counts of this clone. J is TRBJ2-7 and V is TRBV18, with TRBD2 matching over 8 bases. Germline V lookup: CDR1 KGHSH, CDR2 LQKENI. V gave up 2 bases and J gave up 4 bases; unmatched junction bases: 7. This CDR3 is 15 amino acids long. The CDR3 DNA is TGTGCCAGCTCACCAAATCCCAGCGGGAGTTACGAGCAGTACTTC. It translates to CASSPNPSGSYEQYF.

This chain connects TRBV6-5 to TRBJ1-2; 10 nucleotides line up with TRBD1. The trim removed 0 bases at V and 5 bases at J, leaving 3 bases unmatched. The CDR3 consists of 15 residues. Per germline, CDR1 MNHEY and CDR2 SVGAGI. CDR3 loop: CASSYSWTGGYGYTF. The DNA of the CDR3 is TGTGCCAGCAGTTACTCTTGGACAGGGGGTTATGGCTACACCTTC.

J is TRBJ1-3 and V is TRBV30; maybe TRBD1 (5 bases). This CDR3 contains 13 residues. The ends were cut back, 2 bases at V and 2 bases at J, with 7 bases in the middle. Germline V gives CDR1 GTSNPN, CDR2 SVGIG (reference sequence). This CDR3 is CAWSPGTGNTIYF. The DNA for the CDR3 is TGTGCCTGGAGTCCAGGGACTGGAAACACCATATATTTT.

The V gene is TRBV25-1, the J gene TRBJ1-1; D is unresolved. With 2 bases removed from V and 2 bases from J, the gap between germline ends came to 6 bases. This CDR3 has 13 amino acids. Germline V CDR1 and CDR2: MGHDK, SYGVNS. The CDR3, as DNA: TGTGCCAGCAGTGAAACTTACAACACTGAAGCTTTCTTT. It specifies CASSETYNTEAFF.

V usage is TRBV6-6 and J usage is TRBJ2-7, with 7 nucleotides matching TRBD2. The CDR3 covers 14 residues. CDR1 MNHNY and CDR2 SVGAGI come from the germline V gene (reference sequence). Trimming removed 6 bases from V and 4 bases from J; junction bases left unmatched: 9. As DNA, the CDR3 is TGTGCCAGCAGCAAAGGGCAGGGAGGGTACGAGCAGTACTTC. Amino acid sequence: CASSKGQGGYEQYF.

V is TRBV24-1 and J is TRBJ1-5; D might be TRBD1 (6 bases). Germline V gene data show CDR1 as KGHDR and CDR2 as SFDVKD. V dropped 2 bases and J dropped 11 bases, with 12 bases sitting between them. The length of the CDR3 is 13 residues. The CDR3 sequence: CATSDSQGTAQHF. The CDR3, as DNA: TGTGCCACCAGTGATTCACAGGGTACGGCCCAGCATTTT.

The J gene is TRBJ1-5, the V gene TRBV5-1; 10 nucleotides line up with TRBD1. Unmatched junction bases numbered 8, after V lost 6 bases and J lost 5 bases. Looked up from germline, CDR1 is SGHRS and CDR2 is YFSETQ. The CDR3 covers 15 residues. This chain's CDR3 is CASKETGGLHQPQHF. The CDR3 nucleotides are TGCGCCAGCAAGGAGACAGGGGGCCTTCATCAGCCCCAGCATTTT.

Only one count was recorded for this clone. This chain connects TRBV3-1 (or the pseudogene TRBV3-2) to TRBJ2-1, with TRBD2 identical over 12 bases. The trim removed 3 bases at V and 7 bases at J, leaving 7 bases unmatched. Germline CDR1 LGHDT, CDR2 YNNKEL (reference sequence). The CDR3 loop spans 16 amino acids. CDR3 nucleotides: TGTGCCAGCAGCCAGAACCCCGGGACTAGCGGGAATGAGCAGTTCTTC. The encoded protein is CASSQNPGTSGNEQFF.

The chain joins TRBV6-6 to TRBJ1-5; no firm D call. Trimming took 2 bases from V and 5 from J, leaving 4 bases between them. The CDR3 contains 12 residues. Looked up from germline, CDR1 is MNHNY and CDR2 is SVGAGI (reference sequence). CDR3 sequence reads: CASSYPDQPQHF. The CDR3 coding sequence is TGTGCCAGCAGTTACCCAGATCAGCCCCAGCATTTT.

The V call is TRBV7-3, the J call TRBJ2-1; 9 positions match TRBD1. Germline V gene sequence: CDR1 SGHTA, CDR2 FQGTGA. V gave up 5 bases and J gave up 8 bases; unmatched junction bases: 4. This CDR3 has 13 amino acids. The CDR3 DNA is TGTGCCAGCAGCCAGGACAGGGGTCATGAGCAGTTCTTC. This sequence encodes CASSQDRGHEQFF.

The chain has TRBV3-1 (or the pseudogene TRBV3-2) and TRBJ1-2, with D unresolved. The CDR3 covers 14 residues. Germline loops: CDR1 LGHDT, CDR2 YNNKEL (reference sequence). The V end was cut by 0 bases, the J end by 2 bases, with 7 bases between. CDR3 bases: TGTGCCAGCAGCCAAGATGAGCGGAACTATGGCTACACCTTC. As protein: CASSQDERNYGYTF.

The CDR3 DNA follows: TGTGCCAGCACCTTATGGGGCCATGGCTACACCTTC. Translated, it gives CASTLWGHGYTF. The chain combines TRBV12-3 or TRBV12-4 with TRBJ1-2; a possible D gene is TRBD1 (5 bases). V lost 7 bases and J 6 bases, leaving 12 bases between the germline ends. This CDR3 is built from 12 residues.

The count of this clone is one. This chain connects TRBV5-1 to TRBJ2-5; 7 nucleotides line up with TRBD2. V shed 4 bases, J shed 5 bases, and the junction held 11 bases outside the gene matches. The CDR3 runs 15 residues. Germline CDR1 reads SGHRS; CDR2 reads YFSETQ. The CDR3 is CASSLAAGVGETQYF. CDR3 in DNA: TGCGCCAGCAGCCTAGCTGCGGGGGTAGGGGAGACCCAGTACTTC.

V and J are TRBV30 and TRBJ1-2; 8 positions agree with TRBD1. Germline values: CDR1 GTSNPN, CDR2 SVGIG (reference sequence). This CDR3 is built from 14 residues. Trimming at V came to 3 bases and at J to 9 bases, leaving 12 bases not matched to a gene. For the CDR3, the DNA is TGTGCCTGGAGCACAGGGGGAGAGACCAATCGCTACACCTTC. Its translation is CAWSTGGETNRYTF.

Here the CDR3 reads CASSSQGTGLNIQYF. In DNA, the CDR3 is TGCGCCAGCAGCTCTCAAGGGACAGGGTTGAACATTCAGTACTTC. The chain is built from TRBV5-1 and TRBJ2-4; 9 bases fit TRBD1. In germline, CDR1 is SGHRS, CDR2 YFSETQ. The CDR3 is made up of 15 amino acids. V shed 3 bases and J 7 bases; nucleotides not matched to a gene: 8.

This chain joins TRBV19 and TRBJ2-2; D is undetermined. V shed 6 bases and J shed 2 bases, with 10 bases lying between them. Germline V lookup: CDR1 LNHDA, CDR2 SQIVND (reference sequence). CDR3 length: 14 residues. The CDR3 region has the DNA TGTGCCAGTAGGGCAGGCCTAAACACCGGGGAGCTGTTTTTT. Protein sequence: CASRAGLNTGELFF.

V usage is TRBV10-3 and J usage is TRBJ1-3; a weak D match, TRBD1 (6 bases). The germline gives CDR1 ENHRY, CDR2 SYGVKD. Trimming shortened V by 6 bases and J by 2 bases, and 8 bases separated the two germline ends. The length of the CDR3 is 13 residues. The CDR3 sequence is CAISGQTGNTIYF. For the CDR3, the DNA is TGTGCCATCAGCGGACAGACTGGAAACACCATATATTTT.

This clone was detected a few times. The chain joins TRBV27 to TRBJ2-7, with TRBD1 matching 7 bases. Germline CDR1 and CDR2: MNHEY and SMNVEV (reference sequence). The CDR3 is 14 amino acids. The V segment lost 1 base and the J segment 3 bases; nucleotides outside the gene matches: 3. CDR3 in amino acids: CASSLLDRVYEQYF. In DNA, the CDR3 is TGTGCCAGCAGTTTATTAGACAGGGTCTACGAGCAGTACTTC.

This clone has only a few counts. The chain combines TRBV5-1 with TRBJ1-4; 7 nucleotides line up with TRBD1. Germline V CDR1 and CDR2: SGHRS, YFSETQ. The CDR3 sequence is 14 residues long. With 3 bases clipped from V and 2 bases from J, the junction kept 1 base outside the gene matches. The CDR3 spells CASSSQGTNEKLFF. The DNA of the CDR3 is TGCGCCAGCAGCTCACAGGGGACTAATGAAAAACTGTTTTTT.

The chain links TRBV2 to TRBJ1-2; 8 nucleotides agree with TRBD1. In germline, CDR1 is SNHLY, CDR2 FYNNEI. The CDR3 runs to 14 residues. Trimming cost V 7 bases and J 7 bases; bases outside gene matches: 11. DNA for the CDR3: TGTGCCAGCAATCTAATGACAGGGGAGGGTGGCTACACCTTC. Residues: CASNLMTGEGGYTF.

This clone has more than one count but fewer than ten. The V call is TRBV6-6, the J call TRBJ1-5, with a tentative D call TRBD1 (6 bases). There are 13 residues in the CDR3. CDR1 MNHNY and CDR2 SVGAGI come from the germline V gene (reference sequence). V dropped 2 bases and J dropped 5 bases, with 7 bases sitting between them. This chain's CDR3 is CASSYRTDQPQHF. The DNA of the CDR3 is TGTGCCAGCAGTTACAGGACAGATCAGCCCCAGCATTTT.

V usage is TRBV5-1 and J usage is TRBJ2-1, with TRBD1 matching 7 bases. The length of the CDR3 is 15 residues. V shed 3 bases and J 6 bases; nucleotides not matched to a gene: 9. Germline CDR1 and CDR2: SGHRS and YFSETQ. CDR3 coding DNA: TGCGCCAGCAGCTCCCGGACAGGTAATGGCAATGAGCAGTTCTTC. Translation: CASSSRTGNGNEQFF.

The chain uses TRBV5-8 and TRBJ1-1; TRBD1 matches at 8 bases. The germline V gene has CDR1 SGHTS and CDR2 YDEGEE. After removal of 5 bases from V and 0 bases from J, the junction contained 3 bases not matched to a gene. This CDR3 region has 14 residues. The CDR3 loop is CASSRGQVNTEAFF. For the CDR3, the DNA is TGTGCCAGCAGTCGGGGACAGGTGAACACTGAAGCTTTCTTT.

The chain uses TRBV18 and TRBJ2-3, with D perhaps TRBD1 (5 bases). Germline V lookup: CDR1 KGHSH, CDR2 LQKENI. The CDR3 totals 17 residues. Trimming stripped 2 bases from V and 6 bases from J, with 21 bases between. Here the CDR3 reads CASSPVGDRYERDTQYF. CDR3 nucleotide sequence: TGTGCCAGCTCACCAGTCGGCGACAGATACGAAAGGGATACGCAGTATTTT.

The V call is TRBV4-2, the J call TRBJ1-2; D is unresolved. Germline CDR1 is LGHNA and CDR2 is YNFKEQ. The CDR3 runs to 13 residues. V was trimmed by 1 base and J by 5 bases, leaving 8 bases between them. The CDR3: CASSQAAGYGYTF. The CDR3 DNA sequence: TGTGCCAGCAGCCAAGCCGCCGGTTATGGCTACACCTTC.